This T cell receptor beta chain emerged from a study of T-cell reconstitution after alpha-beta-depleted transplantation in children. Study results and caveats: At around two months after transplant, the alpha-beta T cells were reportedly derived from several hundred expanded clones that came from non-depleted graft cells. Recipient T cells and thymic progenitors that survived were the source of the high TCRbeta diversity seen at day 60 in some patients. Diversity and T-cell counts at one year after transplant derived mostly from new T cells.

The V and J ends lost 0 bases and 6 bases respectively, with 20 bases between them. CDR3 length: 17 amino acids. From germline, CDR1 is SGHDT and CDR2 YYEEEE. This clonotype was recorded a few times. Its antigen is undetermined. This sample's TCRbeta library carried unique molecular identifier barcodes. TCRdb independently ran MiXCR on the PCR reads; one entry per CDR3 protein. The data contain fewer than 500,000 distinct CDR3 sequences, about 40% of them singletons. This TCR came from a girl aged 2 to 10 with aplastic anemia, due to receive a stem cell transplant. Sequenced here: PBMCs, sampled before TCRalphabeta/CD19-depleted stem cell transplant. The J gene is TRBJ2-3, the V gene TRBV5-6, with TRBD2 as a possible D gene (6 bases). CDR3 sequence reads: CASSLVGGLRGSDTQYF. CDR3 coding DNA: TGTGCCAGCAGCTTGGTTGGTGGCCTACGGGGGTCCGATACGCAGTATTTT.